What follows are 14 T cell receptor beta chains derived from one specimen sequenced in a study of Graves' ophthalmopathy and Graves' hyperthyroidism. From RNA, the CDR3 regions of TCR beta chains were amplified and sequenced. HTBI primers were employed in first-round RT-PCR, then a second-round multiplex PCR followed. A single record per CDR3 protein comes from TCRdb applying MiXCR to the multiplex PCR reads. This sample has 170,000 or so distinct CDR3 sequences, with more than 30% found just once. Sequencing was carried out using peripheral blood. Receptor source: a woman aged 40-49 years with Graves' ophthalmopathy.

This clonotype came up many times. Here the CDR3 DNA reads TGTGCCAGCAGTTACGACAGGAAGCACTATGGCTACACCTTC. It translates to CASSYDRKHYGYTF. The chain couples TRBV6-5 to TRBJ1-2; a weak D match, TRBD1 (6 bases). The germline V gene has CDR1 MNHEY and CDR2 SVGAGI. V was pared by 2 bases and J by 3 bases, with 10 bases between. CDR3 size: 14 residues.

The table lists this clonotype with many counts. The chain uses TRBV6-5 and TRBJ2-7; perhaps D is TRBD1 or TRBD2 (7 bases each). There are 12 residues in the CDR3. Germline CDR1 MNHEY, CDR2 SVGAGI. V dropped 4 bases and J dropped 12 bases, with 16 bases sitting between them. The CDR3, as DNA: TGTGCCAGCAGTTTGGGCAGGGGGGGGCCGTACTTC. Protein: CASSLGRGGPYF.

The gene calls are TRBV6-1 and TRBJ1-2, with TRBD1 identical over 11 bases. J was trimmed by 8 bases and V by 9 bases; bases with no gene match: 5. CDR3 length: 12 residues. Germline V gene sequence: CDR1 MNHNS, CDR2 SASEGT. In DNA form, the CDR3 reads TGTGCCAGTGGACAGGGGGCTGCGGGCTACACCTTC. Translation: CASGQGAAGYTF.

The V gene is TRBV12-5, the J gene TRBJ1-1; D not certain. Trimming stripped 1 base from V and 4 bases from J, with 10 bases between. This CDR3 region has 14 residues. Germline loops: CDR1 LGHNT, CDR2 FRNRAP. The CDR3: CASGLDFAGTEAFF. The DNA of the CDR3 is TGTGCTAGTGGTTTGGATTTCGCCGGCACTGAAGCTTTCTTT. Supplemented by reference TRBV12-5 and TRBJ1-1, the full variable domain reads DARVTQTPRHKVTEMGQEVTMRCQPILGHNTVFWYRQTMMQGLELLAYFRNRAPLDDSGMPKDRFSAEMPDATLATLKIQPSEPRDSAVYFCASGLDFAGTEAFFGQGTRLTVV.

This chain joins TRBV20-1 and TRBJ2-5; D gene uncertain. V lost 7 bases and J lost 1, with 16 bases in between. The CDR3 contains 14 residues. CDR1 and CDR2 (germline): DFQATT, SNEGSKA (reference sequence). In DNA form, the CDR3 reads TGCAGTGTGGGGATGGGCGAACGCCAAGAGACCCAGTACTTC. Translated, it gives CSVGMGERQETQYF.

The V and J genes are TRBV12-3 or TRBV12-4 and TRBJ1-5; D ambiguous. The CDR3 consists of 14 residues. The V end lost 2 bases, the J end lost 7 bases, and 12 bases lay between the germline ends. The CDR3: CASSLLVTGQPQHF. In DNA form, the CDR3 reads TGTGCCAGCAGTTTATTGGTGACCGGGCAGCCCCAGCATTTT.

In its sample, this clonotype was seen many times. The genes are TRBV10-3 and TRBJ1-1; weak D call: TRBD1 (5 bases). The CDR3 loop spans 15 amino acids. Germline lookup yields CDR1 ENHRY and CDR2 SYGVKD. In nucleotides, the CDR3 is TGTGCTACCACCGCGGCGGGGGTAGGTAACACTGAAGCTTTCTTT. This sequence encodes CATTAAGVGNTEAFF.

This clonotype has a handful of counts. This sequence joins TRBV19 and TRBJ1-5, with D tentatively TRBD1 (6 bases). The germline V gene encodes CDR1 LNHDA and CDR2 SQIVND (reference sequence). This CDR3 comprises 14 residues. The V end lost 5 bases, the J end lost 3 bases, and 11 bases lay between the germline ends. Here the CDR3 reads CASSGQTINQPQHF. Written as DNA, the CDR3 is TGTGCCAGTAGTGGACAGACCATCAATCAGCCCCAGCATTTT.

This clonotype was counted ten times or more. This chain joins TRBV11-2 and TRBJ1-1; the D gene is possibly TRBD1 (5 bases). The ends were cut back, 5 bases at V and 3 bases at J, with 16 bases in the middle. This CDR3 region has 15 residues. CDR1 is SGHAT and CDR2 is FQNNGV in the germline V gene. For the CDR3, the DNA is TGTGCCAGCAGCCCTTCCCCCGGGGGGTACACTGAAGCTTTCTTT. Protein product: CASSPSPGGYTEAFF.

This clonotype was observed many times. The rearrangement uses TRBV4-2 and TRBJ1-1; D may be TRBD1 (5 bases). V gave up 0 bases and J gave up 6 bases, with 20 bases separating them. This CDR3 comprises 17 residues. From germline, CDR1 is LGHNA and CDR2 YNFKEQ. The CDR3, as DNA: TGTGCCAGCAGCCAAGATTTTAGGCCGGCAGGGCCGGCTGAAGCTTTCTTT. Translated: CASSQDFRPAGPAEAFF.

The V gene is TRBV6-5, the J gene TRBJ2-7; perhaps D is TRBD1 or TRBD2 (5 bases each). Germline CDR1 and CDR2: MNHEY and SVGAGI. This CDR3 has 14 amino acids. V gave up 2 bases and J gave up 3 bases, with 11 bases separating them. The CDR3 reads CASSYRTGGYEQYF. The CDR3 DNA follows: TGTGCCAGCAGTTACCGCACTGGGGGCTACGAGCAGTACTTC.

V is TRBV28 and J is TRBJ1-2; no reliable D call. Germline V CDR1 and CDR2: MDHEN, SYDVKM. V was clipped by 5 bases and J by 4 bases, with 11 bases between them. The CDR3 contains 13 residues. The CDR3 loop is CASSPWMAYGYTF. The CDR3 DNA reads TGTGCCAGCAGTCCTTGGATGGCCTATGGCTACACCTTC.

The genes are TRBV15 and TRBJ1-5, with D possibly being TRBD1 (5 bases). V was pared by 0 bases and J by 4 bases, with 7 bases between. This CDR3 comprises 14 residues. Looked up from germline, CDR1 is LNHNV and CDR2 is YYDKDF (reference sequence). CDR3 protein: CATSRDGGNQPQHF. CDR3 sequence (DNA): TGTGCCACCAGCAGAGATGGGGGAAATCAGCCCCAGCATTTT.

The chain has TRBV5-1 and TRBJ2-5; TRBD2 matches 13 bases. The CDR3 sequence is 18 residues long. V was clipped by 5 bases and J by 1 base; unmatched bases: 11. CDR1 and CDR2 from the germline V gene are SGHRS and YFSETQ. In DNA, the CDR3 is TGCGCCAGCAGACGTACTAGCGGGAGGGCGAAAAGCCAAGAGACCCAGTACTTC. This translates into CASRRTSGRAKSQETQYF.